Below, one T cell receptor (beta chain) is given with its context. Its antigen has not been determined. It has no much larger one-base neighbor in the sample; base qualities were not kept. The record originates from a study of T cell responses to AZD1222 COVID-19 vaccine (dated by TCRdb to the early 2020s). Concerning the study at large: TCR sequencing covered 230 to 250 trial participants: 207 given two doses of AZD1222 and 26 given two doses of MenACWY control vaccine. Trial participants were enrolled into age subgroups of 18-55, 56-69 and 70-plus years, which contained around 150, 28 and 57 TCR-sequenced participants, respectively.

Study-level results and caveats: Participants were mostly white British and included more females than males, and it was suggested by the authors that clonal diversity may have been underestimated. Because no day 14 peak-response samples were available, the repertoires could be characterized only after the peak T cell response. Only five to seven AZD1222 recipients were SARS-CoV-2 seropositive at baseline, limiting conclusions about previously exposed vaccinees. The 56-69-year group was small, and its depth increase did not reach significance, likely because of low power. CD4 TCRs associated with the vaccine covered the entire spike protein, and the dominant responses were in regions 160-218 and 743-854. Reportedly, almost half of the unique spike-specific TCRs recognized epitopes lying outside the regions that are mutated in the B.1.351 and B.1.1.7 variants. A significant rise in spike-specific TCR breadth and depth was observed after two AZD1222 doses relative to day 0 and relative to MenACWY recipients.

The junction shows trimming of 4 bases on V and 8 bases on J, and the gene matches do not reach 13 bases of it. Including cysteine and phenylalanine, the CDR3 has 15 amino acids. Solely the CDR3 DNA is kept, with 45 bases framed from the first base. CDR1 is given as SGHRS and CDR2 as YFSETQ, both from the germline V gene. The CDR3 regions of human TCRbeta chains were analyzed by immunosequencing. As for the original processing: Repertoire TCRs were checked for matches against a reference library of SARS-CoV-2-specific TCRs that had been generated using the MIRA antigen-specificity platform. Breadth meant the fraction of unique TCRs that were SARS-CoV-2-associated, whereas depth meant the fraction of total T cells that were SARS-CoV-2-associated. Each spike-specific TCR was assigned to its reactive spike region and to a CD4 or CD8 class using the MIRA data. Log10-transformed breadth and depth values were compared by one-way ANOVA with Sidak's multiple comparisons tests. The immuneACCESS repertoire file appears here via TCRdb, limited to in-frame rearrangements. These files lack a portion of the clones; in checked studies, under half of the deficit traces to unresolved V genes, and the cause of the others is not known. That table furnishes V, J and clone size, whereas the DNA furnished D and trimming. The sample records some 120,000 clones, 75% to 85% of which are singletons. Around a quarter of the sample comes from the top ten.

This specimen's time point label, interpreted: about 28 days (+/-7) after the second vaccine dose. Because spike-specific TCR depth and breadth did not differ between the two schedules, AZD1222 recipients who got a second dose at roughly 4 weeks were pooled with those who got a second dose at roughly 12 weeks. Samples from vaccinated people were obtained from the UK trials COV001 and COV002, which included a single-blind randomized controlled phase 2/3 trial of AZD1222 (ChAdOx1 nCoV-19) in healthy adults. Trial participant PBMC samples were collected at day 0 and day 28 after the second dose for TCRbeta chain sequencing.

Sequencing used peripheral blood, obtained 28 days after the second AZD1222 dose. The receptor chain draws on TRBV5-1 and TRBJ1-2; TRBD1 lines up with 8 middle nucleotides. This receptor was obtained from an adult who received the AZD1222 COVID-19 vaccine. Here is the DNA: TGCGCCAGCAGCCAGGATTCCCCAGGGGGCGGCGGCTACACCTTC. Translated, this gives CASSQDSPGGGGYTF.